These 22 T cell receptor beta chains originate from one sample sequenced in a study of blood T cell repertoires in COVID-19. Assay: immunoSEQ multiplex PCR; the TCRdb copy retains only in-frame clones and omits some. The sample lists roughly 270,000 clones, 85% seen once, with roughly 2.6% in the top ten. Sequencing was performed on PBMCs or T cells enriched from blood (not recorded which). The receptor set was obtained from a woman in her forties or fifties who had recovered from COVID-19.

CDR3 sequence: CASSNSLSGGPGTDTQYF. CDR3 nucleotide sequence: TGTGCCAGCAGCAACTCCTTAAGCGGGGGGCCGGGCACAGATACGCAGTATTTT. This rearrangement joins TRBV21-1 to TRBJ2-3; TRBD2 is the table's D call, not checked against the DNA. TRBV21-1 is recorded as a pseudogene. The CDR3 runs 18 residues.

This rearrangement joins TRBV9 to TRBJ2-7, with TRBD1 matching over 10 bases. Germline trimming cut 7 bases from V and 3 bases from J; bases unmatched to any gene: 1. This CDR3 region has 12 residues. Germline CDR1 reads SGDLS; CDR2 reads YYNGEE. The DNA for the CDR3 is TGTGCCAGCGGACAGGGGGACTACGAGCAGTACTTC. It translates to CASGQGDYEQYF.

In its sample, this clone was seen a few times. This rearrangement joins TRBV5-5 to TRBJ2-2; D gene uncertain. Germline V gene lookup returns CDR1 SGHKS and CDR2 YYEKEE (reference sequence). This CDR3 comprises 14 residues. Trimming stripped 3 bases from V and 3 bases from J, with 9 bases between. CDR3 sequence reads: CASSSRPDTGELFF. CDR3 bases: TGTGCCAGCAGCTCCCGCCCGGACACCGGGGAGCTGTTTTTT. Variable domain in full (rest from reference TRBV5-5 and TRBJ2-2): DAGVTQSPTHLIKTRGQQVTLRCSPISGHKSVSWYQQVLGQGPQFIFQYYEKEERGRGNFPDRFSARQFPNYSSELNVNALLLGDSALYLCASSSRPDTGELFFGEGSRLTVL.

The J gene is TRBJ1-6, the V gene TRBV10-2; possibly TRBD1 for D (5 bases). The CDR3 sequence is 15 residues long. The germline CDR1 and CDR2 sequences are WSHSY and SAAADI. V was trimmed by 0 bases and J by 9 bases, leaving 12 bases between them. This CDR3 reads CASSESTQGVSPLHF. The CDR3 DNA sequence: TGCGCCAGCAGTGAGTCGACTCAAGGGGTTTCACCCCTCCACTTT.

The J gene is TRBJ2-7, the V gene TRBV5-1, with D perhaps matching TRBD2 (6 bases). Germline loops: CDR1 SGHRS, CDR2 YFSETQ. V was clipped by 7 bases and J by 4 bases, with 15 bases between them. The CDR3 runs 13 residues. This CDR3 reads CASQGGGKYEQYF. CDR3 coding DNA: TGCGCCAGCCAGGGAGGCGGAAAATACGAGCAGTACTTC.

This clone was seen just once. The chain links TRBV5-1 to TRBJ1-2; D not resolved. Trimming took 3 bases from V and 8 from J, leaving 20 bases between them. CDR3 length equals 15 residues. Germline V gene sequence: CDR1 SGHRS, CDR2 YFSETQ. In DNA form, the CDR3 reads TGCGCCAGCAGCTCAGACCCCGACACGTCGCGAGGCTACACCTTC. This sequence encodes CASSSDPDTSRGYTF.

This chain connects TRBV27 to TRBJ2-7; perhaps TRBD2 as D (7 bases). The V gene lost 6 bases and the J gene lost 4 bases, with 13 bases spanning the gap. From germline, CDR1 is MNHEY and CDR2 SMNVEV (reference sequence). The CDR3 covers 13 residues. CDR3 amino acids: CASSPRGPYEQYF. CDR3 nucleotides: TGTGCCAGCAGCCCGCGGGGGCCGTACGAGCAGTACTTC.

The DNA of the CDR3 is TGTGCCAGCAGCCGTACTAGCGGGGGTTATTCCGGGGAGCTGTTTTTT. It encodes CASSRTSGGYSGELFF. The chain recombines TRBV5-6 with TRBJ2-2; 11 nucleotides line up with TRBD2. V was clipped by 4 bases and J by 6 bases; unmatched bases: 8. CDR1 is SGHDT, CDR2 YYEEEE, per germline. The CDR3 extends over 16 amino acids.

This clone was observed a handful of times. This chain joins TRBV9 and TRBJ1-2; TRBD1 agrees at 10 bases. The trim removed 3 bases at V and 3 bases at J, leaving 26 bases unmatched. The CDR3 is 22 residues long. The V gene's germline CDR1 is SGDLS and CDR2 YYNGEE. CDR3 protein: CASSAGVGLHRDRGSLDYGYTF. The CDR3 DNA reads TGTGCCAGCAGCGCAGGGGTTGGCCTCCACCGGGACAGGGGCTCCTTGGACTATGGCTACACCTTC.

The CDR3 region is CASSPGQGGETQYF. As DNA, the CDR3 is TGCGCCAGCAGCCCCGGACAGGGAGGGGAGACCCAGTACTTC. The chain couples TRBV5-1 to TRBJ2-5, with D maybe TRBD1 (8 bases). The CDR3 is made up of 14 amino acids. The V gene lost 4 bases and the J gene lost 5 bases, with 15 bases spanning the gap. Germline CDR1 reads SGHRS; CDR2 reads YFSETQ.

The chain links TRBV30 to TRBJ1-3, with D possibly TRBD1 on 5 matching bases. From germline, CDR1 is GTSNPN and CDR2 SVGIG (reference sequence). The CDR3 covers 15 residues. V was clipped by 2 bases and J by 3 bases, with 14 bases between them. CDR3: CAWSSIAGVGNTIYF. The CDR3 DNA is TGTGCCTGGAGTTCTATTGCGGGGGTTGGAAACACCATATATTTT.

The V call is TRBV29-1, the J call TRBJ2-5, with 10 bases identical to TRBD1. V gave up 7 bases and J gave up 1 base; unmatched junction bases: 6. The germline V gene encodes CDR1 SQVTM and CDR2 ANQGSEA. This CDR3 region has 14 residues. CDR3 amino acids: CSARTGGSQETQYF. The CDR3 DNA sequence: TGCAGCGCTCGGACAGGGGGAAGCCAAGAGACCCAGTACTTC.

This clone was observed a handful of times. The CDR3 here is CASSPQTGAGNTIYF. Here the CDR3 DNA reads TGTGCCAGCTCACCGCAGACAGGGGCTGGAAACACCATATATTTT. This chain connects TRBV18 to TRBJ1-3; 8 nucleotides match TRBD1. V gave up 3 bases and J gave up 2 bases; unmatched junction bases: 3. This CDR3 has 15 residues. Germline CDR1 KGHSH, CDR2 LQKENI.

The chain has TRBV24-1 and TRBJ1-4, with D perhaps matching TRBD1 (5 bases). Germline V gene data show CDR1 as KGHDR and CDR2 as SFDVKD. V gave up 2 bases and J gave up 0 bases, with 9 bases separating them. CDR3 size: 16 residues. CDR3 DNA: TGTGCCACCAGTGATTCTGACAGTGCAACTAATGAAAAACTGTTTTTT. Its translation is CATSDSDSATNEKLFF.

The chain employs TRBV5-4 and TRBJ1-2, with TRBD1 matching over 8 bases. CDR1 is SGHNT, CDR2 YYREEE, per germline (reference sequence). The length of the CDR3 is 15 residues. V shed 4 bases and J 4 bases; nucleotides not matched to a gene: 9. The CDR3 region has the DNA TGTGCCAGCAGCCCCACCGGGACAGGAGCCTATGGCTACACCTTC. It encodes CASSPTGTGAYGYTF.

V usage is TRBV4-3 and J usage is TRBJ1-2, with 10 bases matching TRBD1. Per the germline V gene, CDR1 is LGHNA and CDR2 is YSLEER. The V segment lost 3 bases and the J segment 10 bases; nucleotides outside the gene matches: 8. The CDR3 length is 14 residues. CDR3 sequence reads: CASSQDGTGVYYTF. CDR3 DNA: TGCGCCAGCAGCCAGGACGGGACAGGGGTCTACTACACCTTC.

The chain joins TRBV5-5 to TRBJ1-2; no clear D. With 2 bases removed from V and 4 bases from J, the gap between germline ends came to 12 bases. CDR1 is SGHKS, CDR2 YYEKEE, per germline (reference sequence). The CDR3 has 14 residues. As DNA, the CDR3 is TGTGCCAGCAGCTTCGGTTATCCTGGCTATGGCTACACCTTC. It encodes CASSFGYPGYGYTF.

The chain combines TRBV5-1 with TRBJ2-5, with TRBD2 as a possible D gene (6 bases). There are 15 residues in the CDR3. The V end lost 1 base, the J end lost 2 bases, and 12 bases lay between the germline ends. The germline CDR1 and CDR2 sequences are SGHRS and YFSETQ. The CDR3 coding sequence is TGCGCCAGCAGCTTGCTGGGAGGCAAACAAGAGACCCAGTACTTC. As protein: CASSLLGGKQETQYF.

This clone was counted once. The chain couples TRBV2 to TRBJ1-2, with D uncertain. Trimming shortened V by 0 bases and J by 8 bases, and 16 bases separated the two germline ends. This CDR3 spans 15 amino acids. Germline CDR1 and CDR2: SNHLY and FYNNEI. CDR3 sequence reads: CASSEALRVDWGYTF. The CDR3 DNA follows: TGTGCCAGCAGTGAAGCGCTTCGGGTCGACTGGGGCTACACCTTC. Full variable domain (rest looked up from reference TRBV2 and TRBJ1-2): EPEVTQTPSHQVTQMGQEVILRCVPISNHLYFYWYRQILGQKVEFLVSFYNNEISEKSEIFDDQFSVERPDGSNFTLKIRSTKLEDSAMYFCASSEALRVDWGYTFGSGTRLTVV.

The chain couples TRBV4-1 to TRBJ1-2, with D possibly being TRBD1 (5 bases). The CDR3 covers 14 residues. Deletions cut 1 base from V and 8 bases from J, with 14 bases between. Germline V gives CDR1 MGHRA, CDR2 YSYEKL. The CDR3 sequence is CASSQVGGVTGYTF. CDR3 nucleotides: TGCGCCAGCAGCCAAGTGGGGGGGGTAACGGGCTACACCTTC.

The chain employs TRBV5-6 and TRBJ2-7; D is possibly TRBD2 (5 bases). With 1 base removed from V and 6 bases from J, the gap between germline ends came to 17 bases. The CDR3 is 15 amino acids. Germline CDR1 reads SGHDT; CDR2 reads YYEEEE. CDR3 sequence reads: CASSLITRSRAEQYF. The CDR3 DNA is TGTGCCAGCAGCTTGATAACTAGGAGCCGAGCCGAGCAGTACTTC.

V usage is TRBV19 and J usage is TRBJ2-1; D possibly corresponds to TRBD2 (5 bases). The CDR3 spans 15 residues. Trimming left V 5 bases short and J 3 bases short, with 14 bases between. The germline V gene encodes CDR1 LNHDA and CDR2 SQIVND (reference sequence). Here the CDR3 reads CASSVLGVYYNEQFF. The CDR3 DNA sequence: TGTGCCAGTAGTGTGCTCGGGGTATACTACAATGAGCAGTTCTTC. Filled out from reference TRBV19 and TRBJ2-1, the complete variable domain reads DGGITQSPKYLFRKEGQNVTLSCEQNLNHDAMYWYRQDPGQGLRLIYYSQIVNDFQKGDIAEGYSVSREKKESFPLTVTSAQKNPTAFYLCASSVLGVYYNEQFFGPGTRLTVL.